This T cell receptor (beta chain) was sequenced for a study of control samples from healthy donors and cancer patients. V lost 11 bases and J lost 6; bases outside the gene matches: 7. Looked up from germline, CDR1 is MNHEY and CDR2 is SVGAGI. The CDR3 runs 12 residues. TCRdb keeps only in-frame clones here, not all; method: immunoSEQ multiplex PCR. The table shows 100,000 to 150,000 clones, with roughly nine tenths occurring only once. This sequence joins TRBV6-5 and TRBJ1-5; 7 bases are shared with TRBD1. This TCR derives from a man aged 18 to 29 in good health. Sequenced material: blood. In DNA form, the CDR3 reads TGTGCCGCTTCCAGGGGGGGTCAGCCCCAGCATTTT. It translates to CAASRGGQPQHF.